Shown below are 13 T cell receptor beta chains from a single sample sequenced in a study of OX40 agonist ivuxolimab in advanced cancers. Here immunoSEQ multiplex PCR was the method, and the copy in TCRdb shows in-frame clones only, minus some. This sample has about 83,000 clones, with around 80% found just once. The sample consisted of CD4+ or CD8+ T cells sorted from blood, taken in a trial of the OX40 agonist ivuxolimab. Receptor source: an adult with an advanced solid tumor such as melanoma, head and neck, liver or kidney cancer.

The chain employs TRBV10-3 and TRBJ1-2; 9 nucleotides agree with TRBD1. The CDR3 runs 15 residues. Germline V gives CDR1 ENHRY, CDR2 SYGVKD. Trimming at V came to 3 bases and at J to 12 bases, leaving 14 bases not matched to a gene. This chain's CDR3 is CAISDPGQGILYHTF. The CDR3 nucleotides are TGTGCCATCAGTGATCCAGGACAGGGGATACTTTATCACACCTTC.

This clone has just one count. The chain couples TRBV28 to TRBJ1-1, with 9 bases fitting TRBD1. Germline CDR1 and CDR2: MDHEN and SYDVKM. The J segment lost 1 base and the V segment lost 3 bases, leaving 6 bases of the junction unmatched. CDR3 size: 16 residues. The CDR3 DNA sequence: TGTGCCAGCAGTTTTTCGGGACAGGGCCCGAACACTGAAGCTTTCTTT. This encodes CASSFSGQGPNTEAFF. Combining the CDR3 with reference TRBV28 and TRBJ1-1 gives the whole variable domain DVKVTQSSRYLVKRTGEKVFLECVQDMDHENMFWYRQDPGLGLRLIYFSYDVKMKEKGDIPEGYSVSREKKERFSLILESASTNQTSMYLCASSFSGQGPNTEAFFGQGTRLTVV.

This clone counts as medium-sized. J is TRBJ1-2 and V is TRBV5-1, with TRBD1 identical over 7 bases. The CDR3 loop spans 15 amino acids. CDR1 is SGHRS, CDR2 YFSETQ, per germline. V gave up 0 bases and J gave up 6 bases; unmatched junction bases: 8. CDR3 region: CASSLDGRDSDGYTF. The CDR3 DNA sequence: TGCGCCAGCAGCTTGGATGGGAGGGACAGTGATGGCTACACCTTC.

The gene calls are TRBV11-1 and TRBJ2-5, with 10 bases aligning to TRBD1. The CDR3 runs 18 residues. Germline CDR1 and CDR2: SGHAT and FQDESV (reference sequence). Unmatched junction bases numbered 15, after V lost 6 bases and J lost 2 bases. The CDR3 DNA reads TGTGCCAGCAGGGAGACAGGGGGCCCGCCGGGGGCTCAAGAGACCCAGTACTTC. This sequence encodes CASRETGGPPGAQETQYF.

This clone has a single count. The chain uses TRBV2 and TRBJ2-7, with 8 bases fitting TRBD1. V shed 5 bases and J 2 bases; nucleotides not matched to a gene: 8. This CDR3 has 15 amino acids. Germline V gene sequence: CDR1 SNHLY, CDR2 FYNNEI. The CDR3 reads CASSPDRGGPYEQYF. The CDR3 nucleotides read TGTGCCAGCAGTCCCGACAGGGGTGGCCCCTACGAGCAGTACTTC.

The chain carries TRBV2 and TRBJ2-3, with D unclear. Germline V gene lookup returns CDR1 SNHLY and CDR2 FYNNEI. The CDR3 length is 14 residues. The V end lost 6 bases, the J end lost 6 bases, and 16 bases lay between the germline ends. The CDR3 bases are TGTGCCAGCAGGGACCGGCCCTCCCCGGATACGCAGTATTTT. Encoded protein: CASRDRPSPDTQYF.

The V and J genes are TRBV19 and TRBJ2-3, with 7 bases fitting TRBD1. Germline assignment: CDR1 LNHDA and CDR2 SQIVND (reference sequence). With V trimmed by 1 base and J by 1 base, 8 bases remained unmatched. This CDR3 is built from 17 residues. The CDR3: CASSIGGQNPGTDTQYF. CDR3 DNA: TGTGCCAGTAGTATAGGGGGACAGAACCCCGGCACAGATACGCAGTATTTT.

This chain connects TRBV10-3 to TRBJ1-3, with unresolved D. Deletions cut 11 bases from V and 0 bases from J, with 8 bases between. Germline loops: CDR1 ENHRY, CDR2 SYGVKD. CDR3 length equals 12 residues. The CDR3 sequence: CAARDSGNTIYF. The CDR3 nucleotides read TGTGCCGCCCGGGACTCTGGAAACACCATATATTTT.

CDR3 region: CASSPTGALNYGYTF. DNA for the CDR3: TGTGCCAGCAGCCCGACAGGAGCCCTTAACTATGGCTACACCTTC. The chain employs TRBV5-5 and TRBJ1-2; tentatively, D is TRBD1 (6 bases). The germline CDR1 and CDR2 sequences are SGHKS and YYEKEE (reference sequence). CDR3 length: 15 residues. V lost 4 bases and J 1 base, leaving 14 bases between the germline ends.

The CDR3 is CASSLGWDGGPNTGELFF. The CDR3 nucleotides read TGTGCCAGCAGCTTAGGGTGGGACGGGGGCCCGAACACCGGGGAGCTGTTTTTT. The chain links TRBV11-2 to TRBJ2-2; D is possibly TRBD1 or TRBD2 (6 bases each). Trimming left V 1 base short and J 0 bases short, with 15 bases between. The CDR3 is made up of 18 amino acids. Germline-derived CDR1 and CDR2 are SGHAT and FQNNGV.

The genes are TRBV6-6 and TRBJ2-3; no definite D call. The germline V gene encodes CDR1 MNHNY and CDR2 SVGAGI (reference sequence). The CDR3 consists of 12 residues. Deletions cut 5 bases from V and 2 bases from J, with 5 bases between. Written as DNA, the CDR3 is TGTGCCAGCAGTCGGACCACAGATACGCAGTATTTT. Amino acid sequence: CASSRTTDTQYF.

The V and J genes are TRBV4-3 and TRBJ2-2; possible D gene TRBD1, 5 bases. There are 15 residues in the CDR3. Germline CDR1 reads LGHNA; CDR2 reads YSLEER. The germline V and J ends were trimmed by 4 bases and 6 bases, with 15 bases remaining between them. CDR3 sequence reads: CASSPPRGSAGELFF. The CDR3 coding sequence is TGCGCCAGCAGCCCCCCTAGGGGTTCGGCCGGGGAGCTGTTTTTT.

The gene calls are TRBV28 and TRBJ2-1; 7 bases fit TRBD2. Germline lookup yields CDR1 MDHEN and CDR2 SYDVKM. The V and J ends lost 0 bases and 0 bases, in that order; junction bases with no gene match: 2. This CDR3 region has 16 residues. The CDR3 bases are TGTGCCAGCAGTTTATGGGGGGGGAGCTCCTACAATGAGCAGTTCTTC. It is translated as CASSLWGGSSYNEQFF.